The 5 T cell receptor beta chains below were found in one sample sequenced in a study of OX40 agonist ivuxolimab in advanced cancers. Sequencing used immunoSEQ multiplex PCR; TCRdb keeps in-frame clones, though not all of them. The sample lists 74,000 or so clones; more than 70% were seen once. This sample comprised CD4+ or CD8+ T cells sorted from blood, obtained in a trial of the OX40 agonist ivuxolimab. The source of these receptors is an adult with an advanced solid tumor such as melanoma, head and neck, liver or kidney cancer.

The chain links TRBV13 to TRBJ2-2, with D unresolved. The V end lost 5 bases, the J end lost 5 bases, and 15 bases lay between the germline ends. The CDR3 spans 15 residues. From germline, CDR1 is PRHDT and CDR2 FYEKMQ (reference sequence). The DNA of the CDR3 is TGTGCCAGCAGCCCCTGGGGAAGAGGAACCGGGGAGCTGTTTTTT. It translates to CASSPWGRGTGELFF.

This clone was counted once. CDR3 sequence: CASSRGGGWAGELFF. CDR3 nucleotides: TGTGCCAGCAGTAGAGGGGGCGGTTGGGCCGGGGAGCTGTTTTTT. This chain links TRBV6-1 with TRBJ2-2; TRBD1 matches at 7 bases. CDR1 and CDR2 (germline): MNHNS, SASEGT. Trimming at V came to 5 bases and at J to 6 bases, leaving 9 bases not matched to a gene. The CDR3 extends over 15 amino acids.

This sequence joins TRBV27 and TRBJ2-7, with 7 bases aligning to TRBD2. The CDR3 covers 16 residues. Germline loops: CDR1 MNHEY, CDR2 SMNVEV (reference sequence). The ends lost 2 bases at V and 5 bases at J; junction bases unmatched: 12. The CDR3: CASSLTSRLAQNEQYF. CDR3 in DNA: TGTGCCAGCAGTTTAACCTCGAGACTAGCTCAGAACGAGCAGTACTTC.

In DNA, the CDR3 is TGTGCCAGCTCACCTTTCCGCGAGACATATAATTCACCCCTCCACTTT. It yields the protein CASSPFRETYNSPLHF. This rearrangement joins TRBV18 to TRBJ1-6; the D is unclear. Germline CDR1 KGHSH, CDR2 LQKENI. The CDR3 is made up of 16 amino acids. V lost 3 bases, J lost 4 bases, and 13 bases lay in between.

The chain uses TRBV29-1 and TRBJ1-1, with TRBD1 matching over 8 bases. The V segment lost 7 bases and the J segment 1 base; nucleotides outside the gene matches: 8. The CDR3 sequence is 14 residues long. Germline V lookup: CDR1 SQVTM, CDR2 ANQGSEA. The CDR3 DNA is TGCAGCGCAGGCGTACAGGGGGGGAACACTGAAGCTTTCTTT. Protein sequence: CSAGVQGGNTEAFF.